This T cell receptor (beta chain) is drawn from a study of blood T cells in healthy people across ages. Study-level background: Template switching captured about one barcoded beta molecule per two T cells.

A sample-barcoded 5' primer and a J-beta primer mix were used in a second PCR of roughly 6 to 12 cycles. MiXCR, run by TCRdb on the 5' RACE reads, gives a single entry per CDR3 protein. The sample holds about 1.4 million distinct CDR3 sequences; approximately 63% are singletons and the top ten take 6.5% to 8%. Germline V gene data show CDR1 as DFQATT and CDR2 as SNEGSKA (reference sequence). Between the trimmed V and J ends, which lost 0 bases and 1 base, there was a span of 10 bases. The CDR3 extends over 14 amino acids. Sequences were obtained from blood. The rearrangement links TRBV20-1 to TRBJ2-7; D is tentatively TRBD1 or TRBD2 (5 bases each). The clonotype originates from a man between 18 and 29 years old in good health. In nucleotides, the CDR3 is TGCAGTGCTAGAGATAGGGACGGATCCTACGAGCAGTACTTC. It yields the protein CSARDRDGSYEQYF.